Listed below are T cell receptor beta chains from one sample, sequenced in a study of blood T cell repertoires in COVID-19. Measured with immunoSEQ multiplex PCR; TCRdb has only the in-frame clones, and not every one. The sample records 200,000 to 250,000 clones, 70% to 85% being singletons. Sequenced material: peripheral blood. Receptor source: a man older than 75 with acute or convalescent COVID-19. CDR3s leave out the opening cysteine and the closing phenylalanine or tryptophan. A D gene is named only where the DNA matches it firmly. Size values are once, few and many counts, or a class for expanded clones, and some rows have none.

TRBD2	TRBV4-1	.	ASSQAERGAGADTQY
TRBD1	TRBV7-9	.	ASSFLLRDSPSNTEAF
TRBD1	TRBV7-2	.	ASSLEDRGNSPLH
TRBD1	TRBV19	.	ASSRILQGTTNNSPLH
TRBD1	TRBV18	.	ASGTGGNYGYT
TRBD1	TRBV24-1	.	ATSDPRTGDHEKLF
.	TRBV21-1	.	ASSQRTGLSTDTQY
TRBD2	TRBV30	.	AWRRGSGSGTQY
TRBD2	TRBV2	once	ASSGLAAHTQY
.	TRBV28	.	ASHREAGELF
.	TRBV3-1/TRBV3-2	.	ASSQVITVRAGTEAF
.	TRBV6-5	.	ASKLGLHSYEQY
TRBD1	TRBV28	.	ASSSPDGTVYGYT
TRBD1	TRBV7-2	.	ASSPPLRTGGNYGYT
TRBD1	TRBV5-4	.	ASGRQGSYEQY
TRBD2	TRBV24-1	.	ATSDFNAGGGEQF
TRBD2	TRBV7-9	once	ASRTLAGGPRSSYNEQF
TRBD1	TRBV9	.	ASSPTIQGPNTEAF
.	TRBV2	few	ASSEAPGYEQY
TRBD2	TRBV9	.	ASSLAGGSSTDTQY
TRBD2	TRBV5-3	.	ARSGGTSGSMFQF
TRBD1	TRBV6-6	.	ASSDRGTEAF
TRBD1	TRBV3-1/TRBV3-2	.	ASSQLAGTGGGKGKNIQY
TRBD1	TRBV4-1	.	ASSQSTGQGHQPQH
TRBD1	TRBV27	.	ASRYTGGAGYGYT
TRBD2	TRBV7-2	.	ASSSQGLLAKNIQY
.	TRBV10-2	.	ASSEPQFGVQF
TRBD1	TRBV28	.	ASSSGGRGYT
.	TRBV6-6	.	ASTRQADSPLH
.	TRBV5-1	.	ASSLDLRGARLNYGYT
TRBD2	TRBV10-3	.	AISETVTWTSDHQETQY
TRBD1	TRBV2	.	ASSEGRQGPYEQY
.	TRBV25-1	.	ASSEYAGGTQY
TRBD2	TRBV6-2/TRBV6-3	.	ASSHGTSGSREQY
TRBD2	TRBV24-1	.	ATSQGGSYEQY
TRBD2	TRBV5-1	.	ASSLKLAGGYYNEQF
TRBD1	TRBV5-1	.	ASSRSGGDTGELF
TRBD2	TRBV5-1	.	ASSPSRLAGLDTQY
.	TRBV5-4	.	ASSSDRYGYT
.	TRBV2	.	ASTYSGGRLSTDTQY
.	TRBV30	.	AWRMGQGITYEQY
.	TRBV14	medium-sized	ASSQERQYGYT
.	TRBV4-1	.	ASSQGVDSSGNTIY
.	TRBV19	.	ASSMGQGSYGYT
TRBD1	TRBV5-1	once	ASWIGTGGTDTQY
.	TRBV2	.	ASSARGNEQF